Each of the 29 T cell receptor beta chains below was sequenced from the same sample in a study of blood T cell repertoires in COVID-19. Clones were read by immunoSEQ multiplex PCR, and TCRdb kept only the in-frame ones, dropping some. The sample contains 450,000 to 500,000 clones, 70% to 90% of which appear only once. Sample: PBMCs or T cells enriched from blood (not recorded which). All receptors derive from a woman aged 60-75 years who had recovered from COVID-19.

The rearrangement links TRBV15 to TRBJ1-2; D is undetermined. Between the trimmed V and J ends, which lost 0 bases and 6 bases, there was a span of 5 bases. CDR1 and CDR2 from the germline V gene are LNHNV and YYDKDF (reference sequence). The CDR3 runs 12 residues. CDR3 sequence reads: CATSRDGNGYTF. CDR3 DNA: TGTGCCACCAGCAGAGACGGGAATGGCTACACCTTC.

The chain couples TRBV30 to TRBJ2-6, with D perhaps matching TRBD1 (6 bases). The CDR3 contains 15 residues. V lost 5 bases and J lost 0, with 11 bases in between. From germline, CDR1 is GTSNPN and CDR2 SVGIG (reference sequence). CDR3 in amino acids: CAWLDRSSGANVLTF. The DNA of the CDR3 is TGTGCCTGGCTGGACAGAAGCTCTGGGGCCAACGTCCTGACTTTC.

For the CDR3, the DNA is TGTGCCAGCAGTTACGGACAGCCGACCTACGAGCAGTACTTC. Translation gives CASSYGQPTYEQYF. The chain employs TRBV6-5 and TRBJ2-7, with D perhaps TRBD1 (6 bases). From germline, CDR1 is MNHEY and CDR2 SVGAGI. This CDR3 contains 14 residues. V lost 2 bases and J 2 bases, leaving 10 bases between the germline ends.

This chain links TRBV6-1 with TRBJ1-5; a possible D gene is TRBD1 (5 bases). CDR1 MNHNS and CDR2 SASEGT come from the germline V gene. This CDR3 comprises 12 residues. The ends were cut back, 5 bases at V and 7 bases at J, with 9 bases in the middle. This CDR3 reads CASSPDNQPQHF. As DNA, the CDR3 is TGTGCCAGCAGTCCGGACAACCAGCCCCAGCATTTT.

The J gene is TRBJ1-1, the V gene TRBV5-5; the match to TRBD1 covers 7 bases. Trimming at V came to 4 bases and at J to 5 bases, leaving 8 bases not matched to a gene. The CDR3 contains 14 residues. CDR1 is SGHKS and CDR2 is YYEKEE in the germline V gene (reference sequence). CDR3 coding DNA: TGTGCCAGCAGCAGGGGGCCAGGGGAAACTGAAGCTTTCTTT. Translation: CASSRGPGETEAFF.

This sequence joins TRBV10-3 and TRBJ1-3; 7 nucleotides agree with TRBD1. The CDR3 has 14 residues. Germline V CDR1 and CDR2: ENHRY, SYGVKD. Trimming at V came to 3 bases and at J to 4 bases, leaving 3 bases not matched to a gene. The CDR3: CAISETGVGNTIYF. The CDR3 DNA reads as TGTGCCATCAGTGAAACAGGGGTCGGAAACACCATATATTTT.

The chain has TRBV2 and TRBJ2-3; TRBD1 matches 8 bases. The CDR3 has 13 residues. Trimming cost V 8 bases and J 5 bases; bases outside gene matches: 6. Germline CDR1 reads SNHLY; CDR2 reads FYNNEI. CDR3 nucleotides: TGTGCCAGCTGGACAGGGATGGGAGATACGCAGTATTTT. This sequence encodes CASWTGMGDTQYF. Variable domain in full (rest from reference TRBV2 and TRBJ2-3): EPEVTQTPSHQVTQMGQEVILRCVPISNHLYFYWYRQILGQKVEFLVSFYNNEISEKSEIFDDQFSVERPDGSNFTLKIRSTKLEDSAMYFCASWTGMGDTQYFGPGTRLTVL.

The chain has TRBV2 and TRBJ2-2, with TRBD1 identical over 7 bases. CDR3 length equals 15 residues. CDR1 and CDR2 from the germline V gene are SNHLY and FYNNEI. The ends lost 5 bases at V and 3 bases at J; junction bases unmatched: 6. The CDR3 reads CASSQTGADTGELFF. CDR3 in DNA: TGTGCCAGCAGTCAAACAGGGGCGGACACCGGGGAGCTGTTTTTT.

Turning to this clone: Other DNA variants within this sample encode the same CDR3. The rearrangement joins TRBV5-1 to TRBJ2-7; 9 bases are a match to TRBD1. The CDR3 loop spans 14 amino acids. Losses at the gene ends were 4 bases for V and 2 bases for J; bases not matched to a gene: 4. Germline CDR1 reads SGHRS; CDR2 reads YFSETQ. The CDR3 here is CASSLGQGAYEQYV. As DNA, the CDR3 is TGCGCCAGCAGCCTGGGACAGGGCGCCTACGAGCAGTACGTC.

This clone was detected once. This chain uses TRBV4-1 with TRBJ1-2, with 9 bases matching TRBD1. V was pared by 4 bases and J by 8 bases, with 26 bases of the junction left unmatched. This CDR3 region has 20 residues. The germline V gene encodes CDR1 MGHRA and CDR2 YSYEKL. CDR3 coding DNA: TGCGCCAGCAGCCCCCAAATTCCCGGGACAGGGTCTCTTCGCCTCGGCGGCTACACCTTC. Its translation is CASSPQIPGTGSLRLGGYTF.

The J gene is TRBJ1-5, the V gene TRBV25-1, with a tentative D call TRBD1 (6 bases). Germline V gives CDR1 MGHDK, CDR2 SYGVNS. This CDR3 has 14 amino acids. V was cut by 6 bases and J by 3 bases, with 12 bases left in between. The CDR3 DNA follows: TGTGCCAGCAGGGACACAGGGACCAATCAGCCCCAGCATTTT. Protein sequence: CASRDTGTNQPQHF.

This rearrangement joins TRBV7-9 to TRBJ1-6; D uncertain. Trimming pared 1 base from V and 10 bases from J, leaving 8 bases between. CDR1 is SEHNR and CDR2 is FQNEAQ in the germline V gene (reference sequence). The CDR3 covers 13 residues. The CDR3 reads CASSLVEGSPLHF. DNA for the CDR3: TGTGCCAGCAGCTTAGTAGAGGGCTCACCCCTCCACTTT.

The V call is TRBV10-3, the J call TRBJ2-7; D is possibly TRBD1 (5 bases). Germline assignment: CDR1 ENHRY and CDR2 SYGVKD. The CDR3 is 14 amino acids. The V end was cut by 6 bases, the J end by 5 bases, with 17 bases between. The CDR3 DNA is TGTGCCATCAGCCCCAGGGCCGAGGCCAACGAGCAGTACTTC. Translation: CAISPRAEANEQYF.

The chain links TRBV30 to TRBJ1-1; TRBD1 is a possible D gene (5 bases). Germline lookup yields CDR1 GTSNPN and CDR2 SVGIG (reference sequence). The CDR3 runs to 15 residues. V gave up 3 bases and J gave up 5 bases, with 19 bases separating them. The CDR3 sequence is CAWSPPRGLRTEAFF. The CDR3 nucleotides are TGTGCCTGGAGCCCCCCGCGGGGCTTGAGGACTGAAGCTTTCTTT.

The chain carries TRBV28 and TRBJ2-5, with D possibly matching TRBD1 (6 bases). The germline gives CDR1 MDHEN, CDR2 SYDVKM. V gave up 7 bases and J gave up 5 bases, with 23 bases separating them. This CDR3 spans 16 amino acids. Here the CDR3 DNA reads TGTGCCAGCACTCCCCTCTACCTGGGGGCAGGGGAGACCCAGTACTTC. This encodes CASTPLYLGAGETQYF.

The genes are TRBV6-5 and TRBJ1-2, with 8 bases that match TRBD1. V was clipped by 2 bases and J by 4 bases; unmatched bases: 9. From germline, CDR1 is MNHEY and CDR2 SVGAGI. The CDR3 consists of 16 residues. The CDR3, as DNA: TGTGCCAGCAGTTACCGAAGGGACAGGTGGTCCTATGGCTACACCTTC. Residues: CASSYRRDRWSYGYTF.

The J gene is TRBJ1-6, the V gene TRBV19, with D perhaps matching TRBD1 (6 bases). The CDR3 sequence is 14 residues long. Between the trimmed V and J ends, which lost 6 bases and 7 bases, there was a span of 13 bases. CDR1 is LNHDA and CDR2 is SQIVND in the germline V gene (reference sequence). The DNA for the CDR3 is TGTGCCAGTAGGAAGGACAGTCCCAATTCACCCCTCCACTTT. This codes for CASRKDSPNSPLHF.

The V call is TRBV30, the J call TRBJ1-5, with D perhaps TRBD1 (6 bases). The CDR3 is 15 residues long. CDR1 GTSNPN and CDR2 SVGIG come from the germline V gene (reference sequence). V gave up 2 bases and J gave up 0 bases, with 11 bases separating them. Here the CDR3 reads CAWSPLGASNQPQHF. In DNA form, the CDR3 reads TGTGCCTGGAGTCCCCTGGGGGCTAGCAATCAGCCCCAGCATTTT.

A remark on this clone: Mismatch with germline at one junction end may stem from a read error. In DNA, the CDR3 is TGTGCCAGCAGCCTGACCTGGGAGAGCTCCAAACTACTTTTC. As protein: CASSLTWESSKLLF. The chain links TRBV3-1 (or the pseudogene TRBV3-2) to TRBJ2-3; possibly TRBD2 for D (5 bases). The CDR3 totals 14 residues. Germline CDR1 and CDR2: LGHDT and YNNKEL (reference sequence).

The genes are TRBV5-6 and TRBJ2-3, with 7 positions matching TRBD2. This CDR3 is 16 amino acids long. Germline V gene sequence: CDR1 SGHDT, CDR2 YYEEEE. V shed 1 base and J 5 bases; nucleotides not matched to a gene: 10. The CDR3 coding sequence is TGTGCCAGCAGCTTGAGAGGACTAGGCGCTGGAGATACGCAGTATTTT. This codes for CASSLRGLGAGDTQYF.

The count of this clone is one. A much larger clone lies a single base off, so this may be a read error. Within the sample, other DNA sequences also encode this same CDR3. The gene calls are TRBV7-2 and TRBJ1-5; no reliable D call. V was shortened by 3 bases and J by 3 bases, with 9 bases between the two germline ends. Germline values: CDR1 SGHTA, CDR2 FQGNSA. CDR3 length equals 14 residues. CDR3 in amino acids: CASSFPGNNQPQHF. CDR3 DNA sequence: TGTGCCAGCAGCTTTCCCGGGAACAATCAGCCCCAGCATTTT.

The chain couples TRBV11-2 to TRBJ1-2; possibly TRBD1 for D (6 bases). Looked up from germline, CDR1 is SGHAT and CDR2 is FQNNGV. The CDR3 loop spans 16 amino acids. V lost 5 bases, J lost 0 bases, and 16 bases lay in between. CDR3 DNA sequence: TGTGCCAGCAGCCCGGTCCCCAGGGGCGCTAACTATGGCTACACCTTC. It translates to CASSPVPRGANYGYTF.

The rearrangement links TRBV5-5 to TRBJ1-2; D might be TRBD1 (6 bases). Trimming took 0 bases from V and 3 from J, leaving 12 bases between them. Germline V lookup: CDR1 SGHKS, CDR2 YYEKEE (reference sequence). The CDR3 has 15 residues. The CDR3 nucleotides read TGTGCCAGCAGCTTGGATGGGGGGGCGGACTATGGCTACACCTTC. Its translation: CASSLDGGADYGYTF.

The gene calls are TRBV12-3 or TRBV12-4 and TRBJ1-2; maybe TRBD1 (5 bases). The CDR3 runs 13 residues. The V and J ends lost 3 bases and 4 bases respectively, with 9 bases between them. CDR3 sequence reads: CASSFAGLYGYTF. The CDR3 DNA reads TGTGCCAGCAGTTTCGCAGGGCTCTATGGCTACACCTTC.

The chain uses TRBV2 and TRBJ2-1, with D possibly being TRBD1 (6 bases). V lost 7 bases and J 6 bases, leaving 13 bases between the germline ends. Germline V gives CDR1 SNHLY, CDR2 FYNNEI. CDR3 length equals 13 residues. In DNA, the CDR3 is TGTGCCAGCAAAAGGACAGAGTCCAATGAGCAGTTCTTC. Its protein product is CASKRTESNEQFF.

The chain couples TRBV7-7 to TRBJ2-2; 12 bases fit TRBD2. The germline V gene encodes CDR1 SSHAT and CDR2 FNYEAQ (reference sequence). V dropped 3 bases and J dropped 3; count of bases not matched to a gene: 2. The CDR3 sequence is 16 residues long. In DNA, the CDR3 is TGTGCCAGCAGCTTGACTAGCGGGGGAGACACCGGGGAGCTGTTTTTT. It translates to CASSLTSGGDTGELFF.

This chain connects TRBV5-1 to TRBJ2-2, with D possibly matching TRBD2 (5 bases). This CDR3 has 17 residues. CDR1 and CDR2 (germline): SGHRS, YFSETQ. Deletions cut 3 bases from V and 0 bases from J, with 15 bases between. Here the CDR3 DNA reads TGCGCCAGCAGCTGGAGTACTAGTCTATCGAACACCGGGGAGCTGTTTTTT. Amino acid sequence: CASSWSTSLSNTGELFF.

This clone was detected only once. The chain combines TRBV7-2 with TRBJ1-2; TRBD1 matches 7 bases. The CDR3 runs 13 residues. Germline CDR1 and CDR2: SGHTA and FQGNSA. Unmatched junction bases numbered 7, after V lost 4 bases and J lost 8 bases. The CDR3 loop reads CASSSRQGEGYTF. CDR3 coding DNA: TGTGCCAGCAGCTCCCGCCAGGGGGAAGGCTACACCTTC.

The rearrangement joins TRBV6-5 to TRBJ1-1, with 7 bases lining up with TRBD1. This CDR3 contains 14 residues. Trimming cost V 2 bases and J 7 bases; bases outside gene matches: 7. Looked up from germline, CDR1 is MNHEY and CDR2 is SVGAGI. The DNA of the CDR3 is TGTGCCAGCAGTTACCAAGGGGGCTCAAATGAAGCTTTCTTT. Residues: CASSYQGGSNEAFF.